The clone carrying this T cell receptor beta chain appeared many times. Its antigen is still unknown. This entry comes from a study of identical twins. Findings of the study overall: Clonotypes of the beta chain that were abundant in cord blood carried fewer insertions (memory repertoires showed none).

Template switching added a universal primer site; cDNA carried unique molecular identifiers. Each CDR3 protein is one row after TCRdb ran MiXCR on the 5' RACE reads. The top ten hold 0.91% of the sample, which has some 500,000 distinct CDR3 sequences, approximately 22% seen once. This CDR3 has 13 amino acids. From germline, CDR1 is SQVTM and CDR2 ANQGSEA. V lost 4 bases, J lost 4 bases, and 4 bases stayed unmatched. The same sample was also used in a study of T cells expressing NK-cell markers. That report notes: About six donors showed dominant NKG2C+ clonotypes comprising roughly 1.0-7.0% of their CD8+ T cells.

Specimen: CD4+ T cells sorted from blood. This TCR derives from a woman between 18 and 29 years old in good health. V is TRBV29-1 and J is TRBJ1-3; 7 bases agree with TRBD1. This CDR3 is CSVGRGPGNTIYF. The CDR3 nucleotides read TGCAGCGTTGGAAGGGGGCCCGGAAACACCATATATTTT.